This TCR beta chain is from a study of blood T cell repertoires in COVID-19. The assay was immunoSEQ multiplex PCR, and TCRdb's table has in-frame clones only and misses some. This sample carries some 81,000 clones, 90% of them seen once, and the ten largest clones take more than 0.85%. The V gene's germline CDR1 is SGHRS and CDR2 YFSETQ. V shed 6 bases and J shed 6 bases, with 10 bases lying between them. This CDR3 contains 11 residues. The gene calls are TRBV5-1 and TRBJ2-7; weak D call: TRBD1 (6 bases). This TCR derives from a woman in her forties or fifties in a cohort sampled during active COVID-19. Sample: peripheral blood. CDR3 in DNA: TGCGCCAGCAAGGGGGAAATCGAGCAGTACTTC. This codes for CASKGEIEQYF.